Following are 11 T cell receptor beta chains from one sample sequenced in a study of blood T cell repertoires in COVID-19. Generated by immunoSEQ multiplex PCR, the TCRdb table keeps only in-frame clones and is missing some. The sample includes roughly 200,000 clones, roughly 82% seen only once; the top ten take under 15%. Material: peripheral blood. The receptors here all came from a human donor in a cohort sampled during active COVID-19.

This sequence joins TRBV7-9 and TRBJ2-1; 8 bases line up with TRBD2. This CDR3 comprises 16 residues. The germline CDR1 and CDR2 sequences are SEHNR and FQNEAQ (reference sequence). The trim removed 6 bases at V and 0 bases at J, leaving 7 bases unmatched. Here the CDR3 DNA reads TGTGCCAGCAGTTCACTAGCGGTCAGCTCCTACAATGAGCAGTTCTTC. Amino acid sequence: CASSSLAVSSYNEQFF. The complete variable domain, with remaining parts taken from reference TRBV7-9 and TRBJ2-1, reads DTGVSQNPRHKITKRGQNVTFRCDPISEHNRLYWYRQTLGQGPEFLTYFQNEAQLEKSRLLSDRFSAERPKGSFSTLEIQRTEQGDSAMYLCASSSLAVSSYNEQFFGPGTRLTVL.

This chain uses TRBV30 with TRBJ1-2, with 9 bases identical to TRBD1. The CDR3 consists of 19 residues. Germline CDR1 reads GTSNPN; CDR2 reads SVGIG (reference sequence). Trimming cost V 2 bases and J 1 base; bases outside gene matches: 17. The CDR3 DNA is TGTGCCTGGAGTCTAGGGACAGGGCTACGATTCGAGTATAACTATGGCTACACCTTC. This encodes CAWSLGTGLRFEYNYGYTF.

This chain connects TRBV7-8 to TRBJ2-4, with 7 bases aligning to TRBD1. V shed 5 bases, J shed 14 bases, and the junction held 12 bases outside the gene matches. Germline loops: CDR1 SGHVS, CDR2 FQNEAQ. This CDR3 has 13 residues. The CDR3 DNA sequence: TGTGCCAGCAGCCCGCTAGGGGGACAGAAAAAGTACTTC. Protein product: CASSPLGGQKKYF.

This clone occurred a few times. The V and J genes are TRBV19 and TRBJ1-5; D is ambiguous. CDR1 and CDR2 from the germline V gene are LNHDA and SQIVND (reference sequence). V lost 7 bases to trimming and J lost 0 bases, with 16 bases between them. The CDR3 contains 16 residues. This CDR3 reads CASNLPGDLSNQPQHF. The CDR3 nucleotides are TGTGCCAGTAACCTCCCTGGAGACCTTAGCAATCAGCCCCAGCATTTT.

This chain uses TRBV28 with TRBJ2-7, with TRBD2 matching 7 bases. Trimming removed 7 bases from V and 4 bases from J; junction bases left unmatched: 10. Germline values: CDR1 MDHEN, CDR2 SYDVKM. This CDR3 is built from 14 residues. The CDR3 DNA is TGTGCCAGCACCAGGGTTCCGGGAGGTTACGAGCAGTACTTC. This gives the protein CASTRVPGGYEQYF.

The chain recombines TRBV5-8 with TRBJ2-2; D is unresolved. V lost 0 bases and J lost 0, with 9 bases in between. The CDR3 totals 16 residues. In germline, CDR1 is SGHTS, CDR2 YDEGEE. The CDR3 region is CASSLGRITNTGELFF. The CDR3 DNA follows: TGTGCCAGCAGCTTGGGGCGGATTACGAACACCGGGGAGCTGTTTTTT.

The rearrangement uses TRBV29-1 and TRBJ2-3; TRBD2 aligns across 7 bases. Germline V gene lookup returns CDR1 SQVTM and CDR2 ANQGSEA. J gave up 4 bases and V 6 bases, and 1 base lay outside the gene matches. This CDR3 comprises 11 residues. CDR3 region: CSVGGSDTQYF. CDR3 DNA: TGCAGCGTGGGGGGGTCAGATACGCAGTATTTT.

The rearrangement joins TRBV28 to TRBJ1-2; TRBD1 is a possible D gene (5 bases). Trimming shortened V by 6 bases and J by 3 bases, and 11 bases separated the two germline ends. The CDR3 is 13 residues long. The V gene's germline CDR1 is MDHEN and CDR2 SYDVKM. The CDR3 DNA reads as TGTGCCAGCAGACCGGGGACTCACTATGGCTACACCTTC. This encodes CASRPGTHYGYTF.

The chain combines TRBV30 with TRBJ2-6; tentative D call: TRBD1 (5 bases). Between the trimmed V and J ends, which lost 7 bases and 0 bases, there was a span of 19 bases. The V gene's germline CDR1 is GTSNPN and CDR2 SVGIG (reference sequence). There are 17 residues in the CDR3. The DNA for the CDR3 is TGTGCCTTCCGAGCAAGGGGTATAAGCTCTGGGGCCAACGTCCTGACTTTC. This gives the protein CAFRARGISSGANVLTF.

The V gene is TRBV6-4, the J gene TRBJ1-5; 10 bases are shared with TRBD1. V lost 3 bases to trimming and J lost 6 bases; unmatched junction nucleotides: 11. The germline gives CDR1 MRHNA, CDR2 SNTAGT. The CDR3 covers 17 residues. The CDR3 reads CASSEGSDRGHGQPQHF. DNA of the CDR3: TGTGCCAGCAGTGAAGGGAGTGACAGGGGGCATGGTCAGCCCCAGCATTTT.

The chain carries TRBV19 and TRBJ1-5, with D perhaps matching TRBD1 (6 bases). The CDR3 consists of 17 residues. Germline V gene lookup returns CDR1 LNHDA and CDR2 SQIVND (reference sequence). Trimming removed 2 bases at V and 0 bases at J, with 14 bases between. The CDR3 region is CASSITGTLYSNQPQHF. CDR3 coding DNA: TGTGCCAGTAGTATAACAGGGACCCTGTATAGCAATCAGCCCCAGCATTTT.